These 3 T cell receptor beta chains were sequenced from one sample in a study of tumor-infiltrating lymphocytes in primary liver carcinoma (dated by TCRdb to 2017 to 2019). The run used an Illumina HiSeq 2500. A constant-region primer and ProtoScript II reverse transcriptase were used to reverse-transcribe TCRbeta-specific cDNA from roughly 0.55 ug total RNA. Construction of the TCRbeta libraries relied on three nested rounds of multiplex PCR, following a slightly modified ARM-PCR procedure. Multiplex TRBV1-TRBV30 forward primers and a Cbeta reverse primer were used in the first two PCR rounds, each of which was run for 10 cycles. TCRdb itself trimmed the public reads at Q25 with fastp, ran MiXCR and retained productive beta chains. Each entry is one CDR3 protein sequence, shown with its most common DNA and genes. This sample gives about 200,000 distinct CDR3 sequences in total; about two thirds of them show up just once. Roughly 6.4% of the sample is taken by the ten largest.

RNA from unsorted whole blood was extracted with TRIzol reagent, and germline DNA was obtained with the DNeasy Blood & Tissue kit. Sequenced material: peripheral blood. The receptors were sampled from an older woman with primary liver carcinoma and hepatitis B virus infection.

As to this clonotype: A read error may be the cause here, since a much bigger clone is one base away. The chain links TRBV4-2 to TRBJ1-2, with D possibly matching TRBD1 (6 bases). The CDR3 is made up of 16 amino acids. Germline CDR1 reads LGHNA; CDR2 reads YNFKEQ. CDR3 sequence: CVSSQGEDRLLYGYTF. In DNA form, the CDR3 reads TGTGTCAGCAGCCAAGGCGAGGACAGACTGCTCTATGGCTACACCTTC.

To note about this clonotype: The junction shows a germline mismatch at one end, possibly a read error. The chain couples TRBV7-3 to TRBJ2-3, with D possibly matching TRBD1 (6 bases). The CDR3 runs to 14 residues. The germline gives CDR1 SGHTA, CDR2 FQGTGA. CDR3 protein: CASTLWGPTDTQYF. DNA of the CDR3: TGTGCCAGCACCTTATGGGGGCCCACAGATACGCAGTATTTT. The variable domain in full, completed from reference TRBV7-3 and TRBJ2-3, reads GAGVSQTPSNKVTEKGKYVELRCDPISGHTALYWYRQSLGQGPEFLIYFQGTGAADDSGLPNDRFFAVRPEGSVSTLKIQRTERGDSAVYLCASTLWGPTDTQYFGPGTRLTVL.

This clonotype was counted many times. This chain connects TRBV11-2 to TRBJ2-4, with a possible D match to TRBD2 (5 bases). Germline assignment: CDR1 SGHAT and CDR2 FQNNGV. The CDR3 has 15 residues. Trimming removed 2 bases at V and 3 bases at J, with 11 bases between. The CDR3 nucleotides read TGTGCCAGCAGCTTACATCCGGGATACAAAAACATTCAGTACTTC. Its translation: CASSLHPGYKNIQYF.